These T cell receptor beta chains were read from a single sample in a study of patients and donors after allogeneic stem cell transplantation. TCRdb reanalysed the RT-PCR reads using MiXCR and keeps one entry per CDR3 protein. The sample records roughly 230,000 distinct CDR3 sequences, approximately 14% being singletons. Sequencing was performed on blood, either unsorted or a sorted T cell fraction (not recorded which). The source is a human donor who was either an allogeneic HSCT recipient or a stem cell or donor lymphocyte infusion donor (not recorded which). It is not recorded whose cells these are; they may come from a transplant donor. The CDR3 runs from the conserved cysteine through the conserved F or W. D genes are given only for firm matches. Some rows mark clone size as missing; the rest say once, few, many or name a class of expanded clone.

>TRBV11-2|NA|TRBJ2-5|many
TGTGCCAGCAGCTTGGTCGGGCTACTTCCAGAGACCCAGTACTTC
CASSLVGLLPETQYF
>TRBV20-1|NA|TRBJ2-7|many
TGCAGTGCTAGAGATAGGCTAGCCACCTCCTACGAGCAGTACTTC
CSARDRLATSYEQYF
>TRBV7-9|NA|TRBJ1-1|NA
TGTGCCAGCAGCTTAGCCCAGGGGAACACTGAAGCTTTCTTT
CASSLAQGNTEAFF
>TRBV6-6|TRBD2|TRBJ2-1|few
TGTGCCAGCAGTTATGGCGGGAGGGTTGAGCAGTTCTTC
CASSYGGRVEQFF
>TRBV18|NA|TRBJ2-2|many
TGTGCCAGCTCACCACCGGAACGGACCGGGGAGCTGTTTTTT
CASSPPERTGELFF
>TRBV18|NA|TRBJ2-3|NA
TGTGCCAGCTCACCGATAGGGTCCAGCGTTAGCACAGATACGCAGTATTTT
CASSPIGSSVSTDTQYF
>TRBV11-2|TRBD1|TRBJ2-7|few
TGTGCCAGCAGCATCGGGACAGGAGTCTACGAGCAGTACTTC
CASSIGTGVYEQYF
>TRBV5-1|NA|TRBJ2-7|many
TGCGCCAGCAGCTTGGCGACAGCCAACTACGAGCAGTACTTC
CASSLATANYEQYF
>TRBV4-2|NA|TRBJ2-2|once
TGTGCCAGCAGCCAACGGGACCACCGTACCGGGGATCTGTTTTTT
CASSQRDHRTGDLFF
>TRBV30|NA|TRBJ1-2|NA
TGTGCCTGGAGTGCAGGGGACGGTTCTAACTATGGCTACACCTTC
CAWSAGDGSNYGYTF
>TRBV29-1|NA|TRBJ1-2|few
TGCAGCACCAACGGGGCAGACGGCTACACCTTC
CSTNGADGYTF
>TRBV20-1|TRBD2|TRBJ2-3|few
TGCAGTGCTAGCCCCCTTAGCGGGGGGGCAAGCGATACGCAGTATTTT
CSASPLSGGASDTQYF
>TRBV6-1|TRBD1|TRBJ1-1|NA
TGTGCCAGCAGGGGGGGGACAGCCCAGAACACTGAAGCTTTCTTT
CASRGGTAQNTEAFF
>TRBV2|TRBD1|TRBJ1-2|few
TGTGCCAGCAGTGAGACAGGGGGCCCCTATGGCTACACCTTC
CASSETGGPYGYTF
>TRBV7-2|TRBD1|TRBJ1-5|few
TGTGCCAGCAGCTCGGGACAGGATCGCAATCAGCCCCAGCATTTT
CASSSGQDRNQPQHF
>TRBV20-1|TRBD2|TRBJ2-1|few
TGCAGTGCTAGAGATGCGGGACTAGCGGGGGTCAATGAGCAGTTCTTC
CSARDAGLAGVNEQFF
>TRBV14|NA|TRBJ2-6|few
TGTGCCAGCAGCCCGAGGGGCAGGGGTTACTCTGGGGCCAACGTCCTGACTTTC
CASSPRGRGYSGANVLTF
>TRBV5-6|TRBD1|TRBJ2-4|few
TGTGCCAGCAGCTCGACCCCCTGGGACAGGGTGGCCAAAAACATTCAGTACTTC
CASSSTPWDRVAKNIQYF
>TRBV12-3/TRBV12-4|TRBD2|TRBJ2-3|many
TGTGCCAGCAGTTTTGGCGGGGGGGCTGATACGCAGTATTTT
CASSFGGGADTQYF
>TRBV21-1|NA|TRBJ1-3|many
TGTGCCAGCAGCGGGTTAGGACAGCGAGAGGGAAACACCATATATTTT
CASSGLGQREGNTIYF
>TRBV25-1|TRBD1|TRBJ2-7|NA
TGTGCCAGCAGTGATCCACAGGGGGCATGGTCCTACGAGCAGTACTTC
CASSDPQGAWSYEQYF
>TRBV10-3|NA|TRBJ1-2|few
TGTGCCATCAGTGAGTCGATCTCAGAGGGCAATGGCTACACCTTC
CAISESISEGNGYTF
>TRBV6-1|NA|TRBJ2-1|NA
TGTGCCAGCAGTGAAGAAGGGGGGGATGAGCAGTTCTTC
CASSEEGGDEQFF
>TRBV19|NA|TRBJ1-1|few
TGTGCCAGTAGTATATTAGCAAACACTGAAGCTTTCTTT
CASSILANTEAFF
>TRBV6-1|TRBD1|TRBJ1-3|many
TGTGCCAGCAGGTCCGGGACAGGGGTTCGAAACACCATATATTTT
CASRSGTGVRNTIYF
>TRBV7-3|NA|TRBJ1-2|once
TGTGCCAGCAGCTTAACGGGGACGGATAACTATGGCTACACCTTC
CASSLTGTDNYGYTF
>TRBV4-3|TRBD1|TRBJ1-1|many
TGCGCCAGCAGCCAAGGGGACAGGTATGGATATGAGGGCACTGAAGCTTTCTTT
CASSQGDRYGYEGTEAFF
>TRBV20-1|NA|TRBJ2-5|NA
TGCAGTGCTAGGAGCGACGGGATTGGACAAGAGACCCAGTACTTC
CSARSDGIGQETQYF
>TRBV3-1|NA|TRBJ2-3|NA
TGTGCCAGGAGCACAAGGGGGGGAGAGGGGGATACGCAGTATTTT
CARSTRGGEGDTQYF